This entry is about one TCR beta chain. Authors' data handling: Counts of nucleated cells, estimated from reference gene primer amplification, were obtained. The repertoire was sequenced with immunoSEQ multiplex PCR; TCRdb's copy has only in-frame clones and lacks some. V and J calls and clone size are given by that table; D and trimming were obtained from the DNA. The table records some 100,000 clones, nearly 85% of them present only once. The data originate from a study of blood T cell repertoires in COVID-19. The V end was cut by 2 bases, the J end by 1 base, with 12 bases between. In germline, CDR1 is GTSNPN, CDR2 SVGIG (reference sequence). The CDR3 extends over 15 amino acids.

The receptor's source is a woman between 45 and 60 years old with acute or convalescent COVID-19. The chain uses TRBV30 and TRBJ1-3; tentatively, D is TRBD1 (5 bases). The source material was peripheral blood. CDR3 nucleotides: TGTGCCTGGAGTCCCCCTGGGGGGTCTGGAAACACCATATATTTT. The encoded protein is CAWSPPGGSGNTIYF.